These 21 T cell receptor beta chains originate from one sample sequenced in a study of T cells in women clearing cervical HPV infection. The method was immunoSEQ multiplex PCR; TCRdb's version includes in-frame clones alone and lacks a portion of them. This sample's table reports under 30,000 clones. Sequenced: blood buffy coat. The receptors here all came from a woman aged 18 to 75 with a cervical HPV16 infection that either progressed to CIN3+ or cleared (not recorded which).

As for this clone: The read terminates 3 residues ahead of where the CDR3 ends, so the germline J gene completes it. The rearrangement joins TRBV6-1 to TRBJ2-2; tentatively, D is TRBD1 (5 bases). This CDR3 contains 16 residues. Germline assignment: CDR1 MNHNS and CDR2 SASEGT. The sequenced CDR3 bases are TGTGCCAGCAGTGAATTCGGCGGTTCTGGGGCCAACGTG. It codes for CASSEFGGSGANV. The whole CDR3 protein is CASSEFGGSGANVLFF.

About this clone itself: The read terminates 3 residues ahead of where the CDR3 ends, so the germline J gene completes it. The chain has TRBV7-9 and TRBJ1-1, with 9 bases lining up with TRBD1. Germline lookup yields CDR1 SEHNR and CDR2 FQNEAQ (reference sequence). The length of the CDR3 is 15 residues. The CDR3: CASSSGQGLLRGAFF. Incomplete CDR3 DNA: TGTGCCAGCAGCTCGGGACAGGGACTTCTCCGTGGG.

For this clone: Read data end 3 residues before the CDR3 end; the end is taken from the germline J gene. V is TRBV6-1 and J is TRBJ1-6; TRBD1 agrees at 7 bases. Germline CDR1 reads MNHNS; CDR2 reads SASEGT. The CDR3 is made up of 17 amino acids. V lost 2 bases and J lost 6; bases outside the gene matches: 10. The sequenced part of the CDR3 DNA is TGTGCCAGCAGTGAACTAACCCCCGACAGGGTTAATTCACCC. It is translated as CASSELTPDRVNSP. Given in full, the CDR3 is CASSELTPDRVNSPLHF.

About this clone itself: The CDR3 end falls 3 residues outside the read, so it is completed with the germline J gene. This chain links TRBV23-1 with TRBJ2-3; 9 nucleotides agree with TRBD1. TRBV23-1 is recorded as an ORF, its role being uncertain. This CDR3 is 13 amino acids long. CDR3 amino acids: CASSLDRGETQYF. The part of the CDR3 DNA that was read is TGCGCCAGCAGTCTGGACAGGGGAGAGACG.

Of note for this clone: The observed sequence ends 3 residues before the CDR3 terminus, with the missing tail filled in from the germline J gene. This rearrangement joins TRBV5-6 to TRBJ2-3; 8 nucleotides line up with TRBD1. The CDR3 extends over 15 amino acids. Germline V gene lookup returns CDR1 SGHDT and CDR2 YYEEEE. Incomplete CDR3 DNA: TGTGCCAGCAGCTTGGCGGCAGGGGGCAAGCAGCCG. Translating it yields CASSLAAGGKQP. The CDR3 in its entirety is CASSLAAGGKQPQYF.

On this clone: Coverage ceases 3 residues before the CDR3 finishes, and the germline J gene fills in the end. Distinct nucleotide sequences in the sample also encode this CDR3. J is TRBJ1-2 and V is TRBV18; TRBD1 is a possible D gene (5 bases). Germline V gene data show CDR1 as KGHSH and CDR2 as LQKENI. The CDR3 loop spans 12 amino acids. CDR3 region: CASSPTRGGYTF. CDR3 DNA (partial): TGTGCCAGCTCACCAACCCGGGGGGGC.

On this clone itself: Read sequence stops 3 residues before the CDR3 end, and the germline J gene provides the missing end. This chain links TRBV24-1 with TRBJ2-5; 10 nucleotides agree with TRBD2. Looked up from germline, CDR1 is KGHDR and CDR2 is SFDVKD. The V segment lost 4 bases and the J segment 5 bases; nucleotides outside the gene matches: 6. This CDR3 has 15 amino acids. The sequenced part of the CDR3 DNA is TGTGCCACCAGTGACCCGACTAGCGGGTATGAGACC. Protein product: CATSDPTSGYET. The entire CDR3 reads CATSDPTSGYETQYF.

As regards this clone: Read coverage stops 3 residues before the CDR3 terminus; the germline J gene supplies the remainder. The chain couples TRBV19 to TRBJ1-1, with a tentative D call TRBD1 (5 bases). The CDR3 contains 16 residues. Trimming pared 4 bases from V and 0 bases from J, leaving 15 bases between. Germline loops: CDR1 LNHDA, CDR2 SQIVND (reference sequence). This chain's CDR3 is CASSRSAGSLNTEAFF. The CDR3 DNA, read in part, is TGTGCCAGTAGTAGGTCCGCAGGGAGCCTGAACACTGAA. The whole variable domain, remainder taken from reference TRBV19 and TRBJ1-1, is DGGITQSPKYLFRKEGQNVTLSCEQNLNHDAMYWYRQDPGQGLRLIYYSQIVNDFQKGDIAEGYSVSREKKESFPLTVTSAQKNPTAFYLCASSRSAGSLNTEAFFGQGTRLTVV.

In the case of this clone: The read halts 3 residues ahead of the CDR3 end, with the missing end drawn from the germline J gene. The chain combines TRBV7-9 with TRBJ2-3; 11 bases fit TRBD1. The CDR3 consists of 15 residues. The germline CDR1 and CDR2 sequences are SEHNR and FQNEAQ (reference sequence). Trimming at V came to 5 bases and at J to 4 bases, leaving 5 bases not matched to a gene. The sequenced part of the CDR3 DNA is TGTGCCAGCAGCACGGACAGGGGGCACGCAGATACG. Protein sequence: CASSTDRGHADT. The whole CDR3 protein is CASSTDRGHADTQYF.

Concerning this clone itself: The read finishes 3 residues shy of the CDR3 end, and the germline J gene is used to complete it. The chain uses TRBV30 and TRBJ2-3, with 13 bases that match TRBD2. Germline lookup yields CDR1 GTSNPN and CDR2 SVGIG (reference sequence). This CDR3 has 15 amino acids. V dropped 3 bases and J dropped 7; count of bases not matched to a gene: 7. CDR3 region: CAWRPLAGGVYTQYF. Incomplete CDR3 DNA: TGTGCCTGGAGGCCACTAGCGGGAGGGGTTTATACG.

Regarding this clone: The read stops 3 residues short of the end of the CDR3; the missing end is completed from the germline J gene. This chain uses TRBV5-1 with TRBJ2-3; D is possibly TRBD2 (6 bases). Germline CDR1 reads SGHRS; CDR2 reads YFSETQ. The CDR3 extends over 14 amino acids. The chain's CDR3 is CASSPGLIQETQYF. The sequenced part of the CDR3 DNA is TGCGCCAGCAGCCCGGGACTTATACAAGAGACG.

About this clone: The read gets to within 3 residues of the CDR3 end, and the germline J gene fills in the rest. The genes are TRBV7-9 and TRBJ2-1; 8 nucleotides line up with TRBD2. This CDR3 has 14 amino acids. The J segment lost 9 bases and the V segment lost 2 bases, leaving 6 bases of the junction unmatched. Germline V gives CDR1 SEHNR, CDR2 FQNEAQ (reference sequence). The CDR3 loop reads CASSLSGRWPEQFF. Partial CDR3 DNA: TGTGCCAGCAGCTTAAGCGGGAGATGGCCTGAG.

In the case of this clone: The sequenced fragment ends 3 residues before the CDR3 boundary, so the rest is inferred from the germline J gene. The chain uses TRBV30 and TRBJ2-1, with TRBD2 matching 14 bases. This CDR3 has 18 residues. The junction had 13 bases not matched to a gene; V was cut back by 2 bases and J by 7 bases. From germline, CDR1 is GTSNPN and CDR2 SVGIG (reference sequence). CDR3 sequence: CAWSYISGTSGSGNEQFF. The DNA read from the CDR3 is TGTGCCTGGAGTTATATCTCCGGGACTAGCGGGAGCGGAAATGAG.

On this clone: The read falls 3 residues short of the CDR3 end, and the missing part is taken from the germline J gene. The genes are TRBV7-9 and TRBJ2-7; no clear D. Trimming shortened V by 5 bases and J by 2 bases, and 4 bases separated the two germline ends. The CDR3 spans 11 residues. Germline loops: CDR1 SEHNR, CDR2 FQNEAQ (reference sequence). The CDR3 here is CASSEAYEQYF. CDR3 bases read: TGTGCCAGCAGCGAGGCCTACGAG.

Regarding this clone: The missing CDR3 end, 3 residues past where the read stops, is filled in from the germline J gene. J is TRBJ2-2 and V is TRBV7-9, with TRBD1 as a possible D gene (6 bases). CDR1 is SEHNR, CDR2 FQNEAQ, per germline (reference sequence). CDR3 length: 15 amino acids. Trimming took off 3 bases at V and 0 bases at J, with 8 bases between the two ends. The covered CDR3 bases are TGTGCCAGCAGCTTCCCAGGGGCGAACACCGGGGAG. Its translation: CASSFPGANTGE. The entire CDR3 protein reads CASSFPGANTGELFF.

To note about this clone: The CDR3 is cut off 3 residues early in the read; its end comes from the germline J gene. The rearrangement links TRBV2 to TRBJ2-7, with D perhaps matching TRBD1 (6 bases). The germline CDR1 and CDR2 sequences are SNHLY and FYNNEI. This CDR3 spans 14 amino acids. Trimming cost V 5 bases and J 0 bases, with 11 bases left between them. The DNA read from the CDR3 is TGTGCCAGCAGTCGGACAGCCAGCTCCTACGAG. Translating it yields CASSRTASSYE. The whole CDR3 reads CASSRTASSYEQYF.

For this clone: The read stops 3 residues short of the end of the CDR3; the missing end is completed from the germline J gene. The chain is built from TRBV11-2 and TRBJ2-3; D remains unclear. Germline assignment: CDR1 SGHAT and CDR2 FQNNGV. V shed 2 bases and J shed 4 bases, with 7 bases lying between them. The CDR3 has 13 residues. CDR3 DNA, as far as it was read: TGTGCCAGCAGCTTAAGGCTAGCAGATACG. This translates into CASSLRLADT. The full CDR3 is CASSLRLADTQYF.

CDR3 sequence: CASRWEPGGVYEQFF. The sequenced CDR3 bases are TGCGCCAGCAGGTGGGAGCCGGGAGGGGTCTATGAG. The V and J genes are TRBV5-1 and TRBJ2-1, with 8 bases aligning to TRBD2. The CDR3 end lies 3 residues beyond the end of the read and is filled in from the germline J gene. The junction had 12 bases not matched to a gene; V was cut back by 5 bases and J by 8 bases. Germline V gene sequence: CDR1 SGHRS, CDR2 YFSETQ. This CDR3 is built from 15 residues.

Details on this clone: From the germline J gene comes the end of the CDR3, since the read stops 3 residues before it. V gene TRBV7-3 combines with J gene TRBJ1-1; D is unclear. V was trimmed by 2 bases and J by 1 base, leaving 8 bases between them. The CDR3 has 14 residues. Looked up from germline, CDR1 is SGHTA and CDR2 is FQGTGA. CDR3 region: CASSLSSGNTEAFF. The CDR3 bases that were read are TGTGCCAGCAGCTTATCGTCAGGGAACACTGAA. The complete variable domain, with remaining parts taken from reference TRBV7-3 and TRBJ1-1, reads GAGVSQTPSNKVTEKGKYVELRCDPISGHTALYWYRQSLGQGPEFLIYFQGTGAADDSGLPNDRFFAVRPEGSVSTLKIQRTERGDSAVYLCASSLSSGNTEAFFGQGTRLTVV.

Remarks on this clone: The read ends 3 residues early relative to the CDR3; the germline J gene fills the gap. V is TRBV7-6 and J is TRBJ2-7, with a tentative D call TRBD1 (6 bases). CDR3 length equals 15 residues. Germline V gene lookup returns CDR1 SGHVS and CDR2 FNYEAQ. Trimming removed 5 bases at V and 0 bases at J, with 14 bases between. The sequenced part of the CDR3 DNA is TGTGCCAGCAGCCTTGAACAGGGAAGCTCCTACGAG. It is translated as CASSLEQGSSYE. The whole CDR3 reads CASSLEQGSSYEQYF.

As to this clone: The sequenced fragment ends 3 residues before the CDR3 boundary, so the rest is inferred from the germline J gene. The rearrangement links TRBV7-9 to TRBJ2-4, with D unresolved. The CDR3 loop spans 14 amino acids. Germline values: CDR1 SEHNR, CDR2 FQNEAQ (reference sequence). Trimming left V 5 bases short and J 7 bases short, with 15 bases between. Here the CDR3 reads CASSPNEVGNIQYF. CDR3 DNA, as far as it was read: TGTGCCAGCAGCCCCAACGAAGTCGGTAACATT. Complete variable domain (other parts from reference TRBV7-9 and TRBJ2-4): DTGVSQNPRHKITKRGQNVTFRCDPISEHNRLYWYRQTLGQGPEFLTYFQNEAQLEKSRLLSDRFSAERPKGSFSTLEIQRTEQGDSAMYLCASSPNEVGNIQYFGAGTRLSVL.